The entry below gives a single T cell receptor beta chain sequence along with its context. The clone's antigen remains unknown. Nothing much larger sits one base from this clone, and base qualities are not available. The CDR3 regions of human TCRbeta chains were analyzed by immunosequencing. The authors' analysis ran thus. Repertoire TCRs were matched against a reference library of SARS-CoV-2-specific TCRs generated with the MIRA antigen-specificity platform. Breadth meant the fraction of unique TCRs that were SARS-CoV-2-associated, whereas depth meant the fraction of total T cells that were SARS-CoV-2-associated. Using the MIRA data, every spike-specific TCR was mapped to the spike region that the TCR reacted to and assigned to either a CD4 or a CD8 class. Log10-transformed breadth and depth values were compared by one-way ANOVA with Sidak's multiple comparisons tests. TCRdb provides this immuneACCESS table in a form limited to in-frame rearrangements. Some clones are lacking; in checked studies, under half of them reflect an unresolved V gene, and why the rest are absent is not known. That table furnishes V, J and clone size, whereas the DNA furnished D and trimming. The sample contains some 190,000 clones, just over 85% of them found a single time. The ten largest account for around 8% of the sample.

The CDR1 and CDR2 encoded by the germline V gene are MNHEY and SVGAGI. Including the terminal cysteine and phenylalanine, the CDR3 comprises 11 residues. Left in the record is the CDR3 DNA by itself, 33 bases read in frame from the first base. The junction shows trimming of 4 bases on V and 10 bases on J, and the gene matches do not reach 3 bases of it. The sample is drawn from a study of T cell responses to AZD1222 COVID-19 vaccine (dated by TCRdb to the early 2020s). Looking at the study overall: AZD1222 recipients given second doses at about 4 weeks or at about 12 weeks were pooled, since spike-specific TCR depth and breadth were not found to differ between the two schedules. TCR sequencing was performed for 230 to 250 trial participants, of whom about 200 were given two doses of AZD1222 and roughly 25 were given two doses of MenACWY control vaccine. Enrollment into the trials was organized by age into subgroups of 18-55, 56-69 and 70-plus years, and those subgroups contained about 160, 30 and 59 TCR-sequenced participants, respectively. Summary of the overall study and its limitations: The 56-69-year group was small, and its depth increase did not reach significance, likely because of low power. After two AZD1222 doses, both the breadth and the depth of spike-specific TCRs were significantly higher than at day 0 and than in MenACWY recipients. No day 14 peak-response samples were available, so repertoires were characterized only after the peak T cell response. CD4 TCRs associated with the vaccine covered the entire spike protein, and the dominant responses were in regions 160-218 and 743-854. Conclusions about previously exposed vaccinees are limited because only 6 or 7 AZD1222 recipients were SARS-CoV-2 seropositive at baseline. Reportedly, close to half of the unique spike-specific TCRs recognized epitopes lying outside the regions that are mutated in the B.1.351 and B.1.1.7 variants. Most participants were white British and females outnumbered males, and the authors suggested that clonal diversity may have been underestimated.

The time point tag for this specimen amounts to: baseline before first vaccination. Vaccinee samples came from UK trials COV001 and COV002, including a single-blind randomized controlled phase 2/3 trial of AZD1222 (ChAdOx1 nCoV-19) in healthy adults. Trial participant PBMC samples were collected at day 0 and day 28 after the second dose for TCRbeta chain sequencing. The chain is made from TRBV6-5 and TRBJ1-1; 7 central bases correspond to TRBD1. The material sequenced was peripheral blood, taken on day 0 of AZD1222 vaccination. This receptor was obtained from an adult in good health. The encoded CDR3 is CASSWEGAAFF. The nucleotide sequence is TGTGCCAGCAGTTGGGAGGGGGCAGCTTTCTTT.